The 28 T cell receptor beta chains below come from one sample, sequenced in a study of cytomegalovirus exposure and HLA in healthy donors. Assay used: immunoSEQ multiplex PCR; TCRdb lists only in-frame clones, some missing. Of over 200,000 clones listed, roughly 80% were seen once; the top ten hold roughly 5.4%. Input material: PBMCs. Receptors originate from a woman between 18 and 29 years old in good health and CMV-seronegative.

V gene TRBV11-2 combines with J gene TRBJ2-5, with 8 bases matching TRBD1. V shed 5 bases and J 5 bases; nucleotides not matched to a gene: 7. Germline-derived CDR1 and CDR2 are SGHAT and FQNNGV. The CDR3 contains 14 residues. The CDR3 DNA reads TGTGCCAGCAGCAGCGCAGGGGGCTCGGAGACCCAGTACTTC. Translated: CASSSAGGSETQYF.

The chain is built from TRBV29-1 and TRBJ2-1; 10 nucleotides match TRBD1. The CDR3 has 15 amino acids. Germline V gene lookup returns CDR1 SQVTM and CDR2 ANQGSEA. The ends lost 6 bases at V and 2 bases at J; junction bases unmatched: 7. For the CDR3, the DNA is TGCAGCGTCCCCGCCGGGACAGGGGCCTACAATGAGCAGTTCTTC. This sequence encodes CSVPAGTGAYNEQFF.

This chain links TRBV7-9 with TRBJ2-1, with D maybe TRBD1 (6 bases). Trimming took off 5 bases at V and 7 bases at J, with 9 bases between the two ends. Germline V gene lookup returns CDR1 SEHNR and CDR2 FQNEAQ (reference sequence). The CDR3 covers 12 residues. CDR3 in amino acids: CASSRRGNEQFF. The CDR3 DNA is TGTGCCAGCAGCCGAAGGGGGAATGAGCAGTTCTTC.

This sequence joins TRBV28 and TRBJ1-4; D possibly corresponds to TRBD1 (5 bases). The CDR3 covers 18 residues. Per the germline V gene, CDR1 is MDHEN and CDR2 is SYDVKM. Trimming shortened V by 5 bases and J by 0 bases, and 19 bases separated the two germline ends. As DNA, the CDR3 is TGTGCCAGCAGTCCCCTCATTGACAGTAGCTCAACTAATGAAAAACTGTTTTTT. Encoded protein: CASSPLIDSSSTNEKLFF.

V usage is TRBV2 and J usage is TRBJ2-5, with D perhaps assigned TRBD1 or TRBD2 (5 bases each). The ends were cut back, 8 bases at V and 5 bases at J, with 9 bases in the middle. The germline V gene has CDR1 SNHLY and CDR2 FYNNEI. The CDR3 spans 11 residues. CDR3 in DNA: TGTGCCAGCGGAGAGGGGGAGACCCAGTACTTC. It encodes CASGEGETQYF.

A word on this clone: The same CDR3 arises from other DNA sequences in this sample as well. The rearrangement joins TRBV6-1 to TRBJ1-2, with D unresolved. This CDR3 is built from 10 residues. With 2 bases removed from V and 8 bases from J, the gap between germline ends came to 3 bases. Germline CDR1 reads MNHNS; CDR2 reads SASEGT. CDR3 sequence reads: CASSEWGYTF. Here the CDR3 DNA reads TGTGCCAGCAGTGAATGGGGCTACACCTTC.

In DNA, the CDR3 is TGCGCCAGCAGTCAAAGCGTACGGACAGCCAACACCGGGGAGCTGTTTTTT. Protein sequence: CASSQSVRTANTGELFF. V gene TRBV4-1 combines with J gene TRBJ2-2; possible D gene TRBD1, 6 bases. Trimming took off 6 bases at V and 2 bases at J, with 19 bases between the two ends. CDR3 length equals 17 residues. Germline V gives CDR1 MGHRA, CDR2 YSYEKL.

The J gene is TRBJ1-4, the V gene TRBV6-1; D uncertain. V was clipped by 3 bases and J by 0 bases, with 5 bases between them. The CDR3 extends over 14 amino acids. The germline gives CDR1 MNHNS, CDR2 SASEGT. Here the CDR3 reads CASSEAATNEKLFF. The CDR3 region has the DNA TGTGCCAGCAGTGAGGCGGCAACTAATGAAAAACTGTTTTTT.

The chain combines TRBV9 with TRBJ2-3, with TRBD1 matching over 7 bases. CDR3 length: 16 residues. Trimming at V came to 4 bases and at J to 4 bases, leaving 12 bases not matched to a gene. The germline V gene encodes CDR1 SGDLS and CDR2 YYNGEE. CDR3 residues: CASSFRGGFGSDTQYF. The CDR3, as DNA: TGTGCCAGCAGCTTCCGAGGGGGCTTTGGTTCAGATACGCAGTATTTT.

V and J are TRBV12-5 and TRBJ2-2; unclear D gene. CDR3 length: 16 amino acids. Germline V gene sequence: CDR1 LGHNT, CDR2 FRNRAP. Trimming removed 0 bases from V and 3 bases from J, with 11 bases in between. CDR3 coding DNA: TGTGCTAGTGGTTTGGTACCGGGCACTTACACCGGGGAGCTGTTTTTT. This gives the protein CASGLVPGTYTGELFF.

CDR3 loop: CAWSSNMNTEAFF. The DNA of the CDR3 is TGTGCCTGGAGTAGTAACATGAACACTGAAGCTTTCTTT. The chain is built from TRBV30 and TRBJ1-1; no clear D. CDR1 is GTSNPN, CDR2 SVGIG, per germline (reference sequence). The V end was cut by 2 bases, the J end by 0 bases, with 7 bases between. The CDR3 has 13 amino acids.

Here the CDR3 reads CASSQTPGQGGGQPQHF. The DNA for the CDR3 is TGCGCCAGCAGCCAAACCCCGGGACAGGGAGGCGGGCAGCCCCAGCATTTT. The chain combines TRBV4-1 with TRBJ1-5; 9 bases fit TRBD1. The V and J ends lost 2 bases and 7 bases, in that order; junction bases with no gene match: 12. The length of the CDR3 is 17 residues. Germline V lookup: CDR1 MGHRA, CDR2 YSYEKL.

In its sample, this clone was seen once. The DNA for the CDR3 is TGCGCCAGCAGCCCCTATACCGGGGAGCTGTTTTTT. This translates into CASSPYTGELFF. The J gene is TRBJ2-2, the V gene TRBV5-1; D unclear. With 4 bases removed from V and 5 bases from J, the gap between germline ends came to 6 bases. The germline V gene has CDR1 SGHRS and CDR2 YFSETQ. This CDR3 spans 12 amino acids.

CDR3 amino acids: CASSLARGTEAFF. DNA of the CDR3: TGTGCCAGCAGCCTTGCAAGGGGGACTGAAGCTTTCTTT. This chain joins TRBV6-5 and TRBJ1-1; D possibly corresponds to TRBD1 (6 bases). The germline V gene encodes CDR1 MNHEY and CDR2 SVGAGI. The CDR3 runs to 13 residues. Trimming cost V 6 bases and J 5 bases, with 13 bases left between them.

The V call is TRBV7-3, the J call TRBJ2-7; tentative D call: TRBD2 (6 bases). Trimming pared 0 bases from V and 4 bases from J, leaving 13 bases between. The CDR3 is 15 residues long. The germline V gene encodes CDR1 SGHTA and CDR2 FQGTGA. The CDR3 nucleotides are TGTGCCAGCAGCTTAACCCCGGGAGTGCGGTACGAGCAGTACTTC. It codes for CASSLTPGVRYEQYF. Full variable domain (remainder filled in from reference TRBV7-3 and TRBJ2-7): GAGVSQTPSNKVTEKGKYVELRCDPISGHTALYWYRQSLGQGPEFLIYFQGTGAADDSGLPNDRFFAVRPEGSVSTLKIQRTERGDSAVYLCASSLTPGVRYEQYFGPGTRLTVT.

The chain has TRBV19 and TRBJ2-1, with TRBD2 identical over 7 bases. Germline CDR1 and CDR2: LNHDA and SQIVND (reference sequence). The CDR3 totals 12 residues. V lost 9 bases, J lost 6 bases, and 5 bases stayed unmatched. The CDR3 loop is CASSGRVNEQFF. The CDR3 DNA is TGTGCCAGCTCTGGGAGGGTCAATGAGCAGTTCTTC.

V is TRBV28 and J is TRBJ1-5, with D uncertain. This CDR3 has 17 residues. V lost 7 bases and J 0 bases, leaving 19 bases between the germline ends. Germline assignment: CDR1 MDHEN and CDR2 SYDVKM. CDR3: CASNESGVPVSNQPQHF. The CDR3 region has the DNA TGTGCCAGCAATGAGAGTGGCGTACCCGTTAGCAATCAGCCCCAGCATTTT.

V and J are TRBV27 and TRBJ2-3; no definite D call. The length of the CDR3 is 12 residues. The germline V gene encodes CDR1 MNHEY and CDR2 SMNVEV (reference sequence). Deletions cut 3 bases from V and 6 bases from J, with 7 bases between. Here the CDR3 DNA reads TGTGCCAGCAGTTTCGGCAGGGATACGCAGTATTTT. It translates to CASSFGRDTQYF.

J is TRBJ1-5 and V is TRBV2; D not certain. CDR3 size: 13 residues. Germline V gene data show CDR1 as SNHLY and CDR2 as FYNNEI. CDR3 residues: CVAGGDDNQPQHF. DNA for the CDR3: TGTGTAGCAGGCGGGGATGACAATCAGCCCCAGCATTTT.

The chain carries TRBV11-2 and TRBJ1-6; no firm D call. CDR3 size: 15 residues. Germline V gives CDR1 SGHAT, CDR2 FQNNGV. V gave up 1 base and J gave up 8 bases, with 12 bases separating them. CDR3 amino acids: CASSLVGTRDSPLHF. CDR3 bases: TGTGCCAGCAGCTTAGTAGGAACCCGCGATTCACCCCTCCACTTT.

The rearrangement joins TRBV6-1 to TRBJ1-5; D might be TRBD1 (5 bases). V shed 5 bases and J shed 0 bases, with 8 bases lying between them. This CDR3 contains 14 residues. Germline lookup yields CDR1 MNHNS and CDR2 SASEGT. CDR3 in DNA: TGTGCCAGCAGTAACCAGGGTAGCAATCAGCCCCAGCATTTT. Translation: CASSNQGSNQPQHF.

For the CDR3, the DNA is TGTGCCAGCAGCTCCCGGACTAGCGGGAGGCTGGCTGAGCAGTTCTTC. Translating it yields CASSSRTSGRLAEQFF. The chain employs TRBV13 and TRBJ2-1; 14 bases are shared with TRBD2. The CDR3 is 16 residues long. J was trimmed by 9 bases and V by 4 bases; bases with no gene match: 8. CDR1 PRHDT and CDR2 FYEKMQ come from the germline V gene (reference sequence). The full variable domain, with the rest looked up from reference TRBV13 and TRBJ2-1, is AAGVIQSPRHLIKEKRETATLKCYPIPRHDTVYWYQQGPGQDPQFLISFYEKMQSDKGSIPDRFSAQQFSDYHSELNMSSLELGDSALYFCASSSRTSGRLAEQFFGPGTRLTVL.

This chain uses TRBV30 with TRBJ2-3, with 9 positions matching TRBD2. In germline, CDR1 is GTSNPN, CDR2 SVGIG (reference sequence). The CDR3 contains 16 residues. The V and J ends lost 1 base and 1 base, in that order; junction bases with no gene match: 6. The CDR3 DNA sequence: TGTGCCTGGAGTGATTTGCTAGCGGGGCGCACAGATACGCAGTATTTT. This encodes CAWSDLLAGRTDTQYF.

This rearrangement joins TRBV18 to TRBJ1-5; 7 nucleotides line up with TRBD1. Unmatched junction bases numbered 18, after V lost 5 bases and J lost 11 bases. The V gene's germline CDR1 is KGHSH and CDR2 LQKENI. CDR3 length: 16 amino acids. The CDR3 nucleotides read TGTGCCAGCTCAACATCGACAGGGCCCAGTTCGTTGGCCCAGCATTTT. Its protein product is CASSTSTGPSSLAQHF. Filled out from reference TRBV18 and TRBJ1-5, the complete variable domain reads NAGVMQNPRHLVRRRGQEARLRCSPMKGHSHVYWYRQLPEEGLKFMVYLQKENIIDESGMPKERFSAEFPKEGPSILRIQQVVRGDSAAYFCASSTSTGPSSLAQHFGDGTRLSIL.

The genes are TRBV5-4 and TRBJ2-5; the D gene is possibly TRBD2 (5 bases). The germline V and J ends were trimmed by 9 bases and 1 base, with 16 bases remaining between them. The CDR3 loop spans 14 amino acids. The germline V gene encodes CDR1 SGHNT and CDR2 YYREEE (reference sequence). The CDR3 spells CATKTGKGQETQYF. As DNA, the CDR3 is TGTGCCACCAAAACGGGAAAAGGCCAAGAGACCCAGTACTTC.

This clone is a singleton in its sample. J is TRBJ1-5 and V is TRBV30; no reliable D call. CDR1 and CDR2 from the germline V gene are GTSNPN and SVGIG (reference sequence). The V gene lost 0 bases and the J gene lost 3 bases, with 15 bases spanning the gap. This CDR3 is 16 amino acids long. CDR3 DNA sequence: TGTGCCTGGAGTGTACCCCCCACACTCCCCAATCAGCCCCAGCATTTT. Translating it yields CAWSVPPTLPNQPQHF.

The rearrangement links TRBV15 to TRBJ2-3; TRBD1 matches at 7 bases. Germline assignment: CDR1 LNHNV and CDR2 YYDKDF (reference sequence). The junction had 7 bases not matched to a gene; V was cut back by 2 bases and J by 2 bases. This CDR3 is built from 16 residues. The CDR3 DNA sequence: TGTGCCACCAGCAGACCGACCGGACAGGTCACAGATACGCAGTATTTT. Translation: CATSRPTGQVTDTQYF.

The chain uses TRBV6-5 and TRBJ2-7; a possible D gene is TRBD2 (5 bases). Deletions cut 5 bases from V and 12 bases from J, with 17 bases between. This CDR3 contains 12 residues. Looked up from germline, CDR1 is MNHEY and CDR2 is SVGAGI. The CDR3, as DNA: TGTGCCAGCAGTCGCGGACTGCCCGCCCTGTACTTC. Its translation: CASSRGLPALYF.